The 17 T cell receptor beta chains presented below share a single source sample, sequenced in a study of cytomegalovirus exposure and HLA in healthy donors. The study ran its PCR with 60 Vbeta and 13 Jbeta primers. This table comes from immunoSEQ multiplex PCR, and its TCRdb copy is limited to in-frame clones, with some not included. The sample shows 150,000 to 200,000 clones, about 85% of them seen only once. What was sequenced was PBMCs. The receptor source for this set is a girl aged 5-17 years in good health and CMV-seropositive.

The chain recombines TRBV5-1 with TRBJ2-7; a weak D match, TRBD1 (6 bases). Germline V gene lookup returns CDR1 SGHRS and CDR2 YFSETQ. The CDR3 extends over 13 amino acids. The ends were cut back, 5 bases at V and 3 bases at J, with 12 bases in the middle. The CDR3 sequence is CASRSDRDYEQYF. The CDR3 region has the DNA TGCGCCAGCAGATCGGACAGAGACTACGAGCAGTACTTC.

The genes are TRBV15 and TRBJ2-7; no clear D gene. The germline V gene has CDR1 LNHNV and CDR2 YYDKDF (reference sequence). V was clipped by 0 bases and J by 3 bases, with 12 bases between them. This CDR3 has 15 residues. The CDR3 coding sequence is TGTGCCACCAGCAGAGATCGTGGAGCGTTCTACGAGCAGTACTTC. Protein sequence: CATSRDRGAFYEQYF.

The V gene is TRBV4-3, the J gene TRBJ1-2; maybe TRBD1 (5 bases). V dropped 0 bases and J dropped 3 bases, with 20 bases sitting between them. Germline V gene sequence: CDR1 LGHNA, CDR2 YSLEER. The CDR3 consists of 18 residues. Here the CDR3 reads CASSQDEGARFPYYGYTF. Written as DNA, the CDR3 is TGCGCCAGCAGCCAAGATGAAGGGGCCCGTTTCCCCTACTATGGCTACACCTTC.

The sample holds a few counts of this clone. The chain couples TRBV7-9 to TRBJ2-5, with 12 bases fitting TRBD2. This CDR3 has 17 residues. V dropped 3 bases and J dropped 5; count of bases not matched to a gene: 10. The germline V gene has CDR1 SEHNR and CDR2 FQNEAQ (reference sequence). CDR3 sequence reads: CASSLGLAGLSQETQYF. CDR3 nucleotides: TGTGCCAGCAGCTTGGGACTAGCGGGCTTGAGTCAGGAGACCCAGTACTTC. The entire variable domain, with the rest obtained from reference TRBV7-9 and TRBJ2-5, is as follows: DTGVSQNPRHKITKRGQNVTFRCDPISEHNRLYWYRQTLGQGPEFLTYFQNEAQLEKSRLLSDRFSAERPKGSFSTLEIQRTEQGDSAMYLCASSLGLAGLSQETQYFGPGTRLLVL.

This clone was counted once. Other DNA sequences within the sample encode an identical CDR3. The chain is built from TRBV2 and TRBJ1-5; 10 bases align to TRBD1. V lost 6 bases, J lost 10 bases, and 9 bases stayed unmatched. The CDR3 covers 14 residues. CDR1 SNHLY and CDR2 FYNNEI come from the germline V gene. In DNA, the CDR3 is TGTGCCAGCAGCGTGGGGACAGGGGACTATCCCCAGCATTTT. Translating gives CASSVGTGDYPQHF.

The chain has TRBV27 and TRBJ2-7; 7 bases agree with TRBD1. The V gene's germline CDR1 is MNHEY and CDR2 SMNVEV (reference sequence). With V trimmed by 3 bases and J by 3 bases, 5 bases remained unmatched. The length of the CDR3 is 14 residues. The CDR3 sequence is CASSFLQGNYEQYF. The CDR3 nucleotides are TGTGCCAGCAGTTTTTTACAGGGGAACTACGAGCAGTACTTC.

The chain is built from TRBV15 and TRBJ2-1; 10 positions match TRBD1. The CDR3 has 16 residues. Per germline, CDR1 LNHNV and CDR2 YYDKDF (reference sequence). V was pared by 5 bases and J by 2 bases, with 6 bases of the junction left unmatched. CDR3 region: CATSPRTGGTYNEQFF. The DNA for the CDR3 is TGTGCCACCAGCCCCCGGACAGGGGGAACCTACAATGAGCAGTTCTTC.

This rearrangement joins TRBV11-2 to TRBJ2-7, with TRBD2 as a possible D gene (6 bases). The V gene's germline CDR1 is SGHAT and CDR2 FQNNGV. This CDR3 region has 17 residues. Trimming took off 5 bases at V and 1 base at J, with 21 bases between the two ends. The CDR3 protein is CASSHLRNSGLSYEQYF. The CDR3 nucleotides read TGTGCCAGCAGCCACCTAAGAAATAGCGGCCTATCCTACGAGCAGTACTTC.

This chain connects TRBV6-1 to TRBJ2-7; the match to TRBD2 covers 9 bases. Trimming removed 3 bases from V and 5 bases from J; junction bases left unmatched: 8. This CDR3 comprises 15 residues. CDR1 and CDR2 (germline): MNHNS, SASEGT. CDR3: CASSDQREVIHEQYF. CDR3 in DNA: TGTGCCAGCAGTGATCAGCGGGAGGTTATTCACGAGCAGTACTTC.

The CDR3 DNA sequence: TGTGCCAGCAGCTTAAGGCTAGGCTACGAGCAGTACTTC. It translates to CASSLRLGYEQYF. The chain carries TRBV7-2 and TRBJ2-7; D unclear. Germline V gives CDR1 SGHTA, CDR2 FQGNSA. The V and J ends lost 2 bases and 3 bases respectively, with 8 bases between them. This CDR3 contains 13 residues.

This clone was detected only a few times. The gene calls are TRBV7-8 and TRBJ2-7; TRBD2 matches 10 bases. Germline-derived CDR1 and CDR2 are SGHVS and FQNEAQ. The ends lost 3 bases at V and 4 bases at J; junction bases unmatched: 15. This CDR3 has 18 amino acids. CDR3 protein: CASSFSRAFSGRSYEQYF. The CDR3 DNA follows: TGTGCCAGCAGCTTCTCCCGGGCCTTTAGCGGGAGGTCGTACGAGCAGTACTTC. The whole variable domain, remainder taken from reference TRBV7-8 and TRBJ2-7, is GAGVSQSPRYKVAKRGQDVALRCDPISGHVSLFWYQQALGQGPEFLTYFQNEAQLDKSGLPSDRFFAERPEGSVSTLKIQRTQQEDSAVYLCASSFSRAFSGRSYEQYFGPGTRLTVT.

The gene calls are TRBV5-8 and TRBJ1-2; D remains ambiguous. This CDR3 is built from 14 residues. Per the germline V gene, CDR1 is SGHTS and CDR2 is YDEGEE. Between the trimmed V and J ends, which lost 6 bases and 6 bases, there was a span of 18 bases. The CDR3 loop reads CASTPYQTGHGYTF. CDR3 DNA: TGTGCCAGCACCCCTTACCAGACGGGTCATGGCTACACCTTC.

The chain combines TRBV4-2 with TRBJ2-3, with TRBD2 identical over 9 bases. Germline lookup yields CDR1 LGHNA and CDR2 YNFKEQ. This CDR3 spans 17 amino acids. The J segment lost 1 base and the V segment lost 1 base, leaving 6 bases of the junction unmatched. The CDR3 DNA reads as TGTGCCAGCAGCCAAGGTTGGGCGGGAGGGGGCACAGATACGCAGTATTTT. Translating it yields CASSQGWAGGGTDTQYF.

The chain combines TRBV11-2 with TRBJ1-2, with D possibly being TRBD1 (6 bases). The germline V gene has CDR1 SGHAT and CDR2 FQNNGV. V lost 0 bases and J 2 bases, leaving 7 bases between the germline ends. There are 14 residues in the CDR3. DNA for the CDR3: TGTGCCAGCAGCTTAGACAGGGGCAACTATGGCTACACCTTC. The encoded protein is CASSLDRGNYGYTF.

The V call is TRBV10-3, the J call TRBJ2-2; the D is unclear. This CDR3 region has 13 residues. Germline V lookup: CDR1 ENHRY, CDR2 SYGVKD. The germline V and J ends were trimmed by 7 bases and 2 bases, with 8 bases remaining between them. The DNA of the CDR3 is TGTGCCATCAAGAACAGTAACACCGGGGAGCTGTTTTTT. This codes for CAIKNSNTGELFF.

The DNA for the CDR3 is TGTGCCAGCAGAAGCGGGATCTACTACAATGAGCAGTTCTTC. It specifies CASRSGIYYNEQFF. V is TRBV5-6 and J is TRBJ2-1, with TRBD2 matching 7 bases. V shed 5 bases, J shed 3 bases, and the junction held 5 bases outside the gene matches. The CDR3 has 14 residues. Germline loops: CDR1 SGHDT, CDR2 YYEEEE. The full variable domain, rest sourced from reference TRBV5-6 and TRBJ2-1, is DAGVTQSPTHLIKTRGQQVTLRCSPKSGHDTVSWYQQALGQGPQFIFQYYEEEERQRGNFPDRFSGHQFPNYSSELNVNALLLGDSALYLCASRSGIYYNEQFFGPGTRLTVL.

The CDR3 spells CASSSWTENQPQHF. The CDR3 DNA follows: TGTGCCAGCAGCTCCTGGACAGAGAATCAGCCCCAGCATTTT. The genes are TRBV7-9 and TRBJ1-5, with a weak D call TRBD1 (6 bases). V was cut by 4 bases and J by 4 bases, with 11 bases left in between. CDR1 is SEHNR, CDR2 FQNEAQ, per germline (reference sequence). This CDR3 is 14 amino acids long.